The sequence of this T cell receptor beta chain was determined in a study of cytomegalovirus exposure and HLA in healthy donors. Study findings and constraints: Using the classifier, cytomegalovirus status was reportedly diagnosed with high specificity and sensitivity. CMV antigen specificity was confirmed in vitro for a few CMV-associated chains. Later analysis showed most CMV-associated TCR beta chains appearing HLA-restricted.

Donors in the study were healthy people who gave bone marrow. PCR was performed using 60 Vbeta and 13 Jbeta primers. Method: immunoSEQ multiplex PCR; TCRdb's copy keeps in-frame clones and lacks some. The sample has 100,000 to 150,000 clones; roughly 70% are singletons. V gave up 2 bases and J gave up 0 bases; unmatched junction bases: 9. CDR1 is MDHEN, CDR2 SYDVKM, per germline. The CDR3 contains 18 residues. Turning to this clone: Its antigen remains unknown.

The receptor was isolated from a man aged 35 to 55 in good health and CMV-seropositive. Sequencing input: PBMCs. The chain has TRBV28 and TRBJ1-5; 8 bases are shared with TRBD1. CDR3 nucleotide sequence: TGTGCCAGCAGTTTAGGGACAGGCCCTAAGCATAGCAATCAGCCCCAGCATTTT. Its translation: CASSLGTGPKHSNQPQHF.